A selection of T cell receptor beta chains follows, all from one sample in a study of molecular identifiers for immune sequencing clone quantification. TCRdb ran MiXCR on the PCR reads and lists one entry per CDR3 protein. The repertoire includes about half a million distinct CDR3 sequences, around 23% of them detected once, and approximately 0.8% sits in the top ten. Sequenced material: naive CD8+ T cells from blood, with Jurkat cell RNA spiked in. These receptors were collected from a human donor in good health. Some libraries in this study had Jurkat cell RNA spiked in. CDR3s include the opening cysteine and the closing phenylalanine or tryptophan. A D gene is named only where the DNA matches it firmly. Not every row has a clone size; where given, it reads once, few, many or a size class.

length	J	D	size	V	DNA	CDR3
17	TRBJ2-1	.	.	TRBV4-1	TGCGCCAGCAGCCAAGATACGGGAGCCTCTTCCTACAATGAGCAGTTCTTC	CASSQDTGASSYNEQFF
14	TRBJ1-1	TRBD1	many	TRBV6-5	TGTGCCAGCAGTTACGGACAGGGGGACACTGAAGCTTTCTTT	CASSYGQGDTEAFF
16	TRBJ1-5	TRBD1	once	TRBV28	TGTGCCAGCAGTTCTAACCTACAGGGGGCCAATCAGCCCCAGCATTTT	CASSSNLQGANQPQHF
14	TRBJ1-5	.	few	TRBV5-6	TGTGCCAGCAGCTTGGCGGCAGGGGATCAGCCCCAGCATTTT	CASSLAAGDQPQHF
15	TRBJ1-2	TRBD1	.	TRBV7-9	TGTGCCAGCAGCACACCTTCGGACAGGGCCAATGGCTACACCTTC	CASSTPSDRANGYTF
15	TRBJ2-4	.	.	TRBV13	TGTGCCAGCAGCTTAGGCCCTACAGGGTTCCCCATTCAGTACTTC	CASSLGPTGFPIQYF
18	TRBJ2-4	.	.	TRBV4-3	TGCGCCAGCAGCCAAGATGTGGGCAGGGGCTTTGACAAAAACATTCAGTACTTC	CASSQDVGRGFDKNIQYF
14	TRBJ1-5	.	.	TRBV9	TGTGCCAGCAGCGTAGCGGGGGCTGGGCAGCCCCAGCATTTT	CASSVAGAGQPQHF
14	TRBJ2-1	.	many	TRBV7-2	TGTGCCAGCAGCTTAGTTACCCACGACTCTGAGCAGTTCTTC	CASSLVTHDSEQFF
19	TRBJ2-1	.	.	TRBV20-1	TGCAGTGCTAGAGCCACCCCAATAACAAGAAAAGGACCCTACAATGAGCAGTTCTTC	CSARATPITRKGPYNEQFF
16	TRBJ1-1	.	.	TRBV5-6	TGTGCCAGCAGCTCCGGGGGGATGGCCCGCACGTCGGGAGCTTTCTTT	CASSSGGMARTSGAFF
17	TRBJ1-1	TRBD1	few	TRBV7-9	TGTGCCAGCAGCGGGCTTGGACAGGGGTGGCCGATCACTGAAGCTTTCTTT	CASSGLGQGWPITEAFF
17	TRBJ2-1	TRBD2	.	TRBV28	TGTGCCAGCAGCCCACGGGGACTAGCGGACGCCTACAATGAGCAGTTCTTC	CASSPRGLADAYNEQFF
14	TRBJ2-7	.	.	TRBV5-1	TGCGCCAGCAGCTACGACCAAAAAGCCTACGAGCAGTACTTC	CASSYDQKAYEQYF
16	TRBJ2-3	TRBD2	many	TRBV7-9	TGTGCCAGCAGCCATCTAGCGGGAGGAGTATCGGATACGCAGTATTTT	CASSHLAGGVSDTQYF
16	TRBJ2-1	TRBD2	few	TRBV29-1	TGCAGCGTTGAAGGGACTAGCGGGAGGTTCTACAATGAGCAGTTCTTC	CSVEGTSGRFYNEQFF
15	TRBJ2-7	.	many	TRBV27	TGTGCCAGCAGTTTATCGGGGGCCCTCTCCTACGAGCAGTACTTC	CASSLSGALSYEQYF
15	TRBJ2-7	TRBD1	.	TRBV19	TGTGCCAGTGGTTCTCCCGAGACAGGGACCTACGAGCAGTACTTC	CASGSPETGTYEQYF
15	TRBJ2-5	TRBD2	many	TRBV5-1	TGCGCCAGCAGCTTGACTAGCGGGGGCCAAGAGACCCAGTACTTC	CASSLTSGGQETQYF
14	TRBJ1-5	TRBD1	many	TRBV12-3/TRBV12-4	TGTGCCAGCAGTTTTCAGGGGGGCAATCAGCCCCAGCATTTT	CASSFQGGNQPQHF
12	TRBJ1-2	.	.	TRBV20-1	TGCGGTGCCAGGGACTTTAGCTACGGCTACACCTTC	CGARDFSYGYTF
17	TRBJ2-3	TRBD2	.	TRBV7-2	TGTGCCAGCAGCTTAGTGGGACGAGCGGGGGGGTCAGATACGCAGTATTTT	CASSLVGRAGGSDTQYF
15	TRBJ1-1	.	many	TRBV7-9	TGTGCCAGCAGCTTATCGGCCGGGACGAACACTGAAGCTTTCTTT	CASSLSAGTNTEAFF
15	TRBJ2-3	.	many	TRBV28	TGTGCCAGCAGTTTATTACAGGAGTTCACAGATACGCAGTATTTT	CASSLLQEFTDTQYF
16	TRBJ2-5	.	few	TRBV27	TGTGCCAGCAGTTTGCTGGTACCAACTCTACAAGAGACCCAGTACTTC	CASSLLVPTLQETQYF
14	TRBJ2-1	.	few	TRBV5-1	TGCGCCAGCAAGGATGATTTCTCCTACAATGAGCAGTTCTTC	CASKDDFSYNEQFF
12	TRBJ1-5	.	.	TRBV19	TGTGCCAATAGTTACAGCAATCAGCCCCAGCATTTT	CANSYSNQPQHF
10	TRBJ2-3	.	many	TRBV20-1	TGCAGTTTTTTAACCGATACGCAGTATTTT	CSFLTDTQYF
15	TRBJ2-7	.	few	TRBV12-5	TGTGCTAGTGGTGGGGGGGGGCCCACTCATATAGGGCAGTACTTC	CASGGGGPTHIGQYF
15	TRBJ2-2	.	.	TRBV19	TGTGCCAGTCAGGGGTGGCAGCTGAACACCGGGGAGCTGTTTTTT	CASQGWQLNTGELFF
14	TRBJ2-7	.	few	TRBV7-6	TGTGCCAGCAGCTTAGCGACGACTGACTACGAACAGTACTTC	CASSLATTDYEQYF
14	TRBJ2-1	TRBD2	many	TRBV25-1	TGTGCCAGCAGTGAAGACGGGAGGGGGGTTGAGCAGTTCTTC	CASSEDGRGVEQFF
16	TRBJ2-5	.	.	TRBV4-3	TGCGCCAGCAGCCAATACGCCAGAGGGACCCAAGAGACCCAGTACTTC	CASSQYARGTQETQYF
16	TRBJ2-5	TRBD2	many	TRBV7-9	TGTGCCAGCAGTCGCCTAGCGGAACCGTACCAAGAGACCCAGTACTTC	CASSRLAEPYQETQYF
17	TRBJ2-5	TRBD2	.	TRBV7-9	TGTGCCAGCAGCCCGCAATGGGCGGGGGGATACCAAGAGACCCAGTACTTC	CASSPQWAGGYQETQYF
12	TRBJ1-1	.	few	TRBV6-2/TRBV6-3	TGTGCCAGCAGTTATAGGACGGATGAAGCTTTCTTT	CASSYRTDEAFF
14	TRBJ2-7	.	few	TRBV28	TGTGCCAGCAGTTCGCGGCTAGCGATCTACGAGCAGTACTTC	CASSSRLAIYEQYF
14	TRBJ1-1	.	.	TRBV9	TGTGCCAGCAGCGTAGAGGCAGGAAACACTGAAGCTTTCTTT	CASSVEAGNTEAFF